Reported below is one TCR beta chain. This entry belongs to a study of blood T cell repertoires in COVID-19. Background on the study: The analysed material was cDNA or gDNA that came from T cells, B-cell-depleted T cells, or PBMCs.

Germline V gene data show CDR1 as MNHEY and CDR2 as SVGAGI. CDR3 length equals 15 residues. V trimming: 5 bases; J trimming: 2 bases; junction bases outside the gene matches: 5. Original processing methods: It was from reference gene primer amplification that nucleated cell counts were estimated. Profiling relied on immunoSEQ multiplex PCR, and the TCRdb table lists in-frame clones only, not all of them. V, J and clone size derive from that table, while D and trimming were established from the DNA sequence. The sample has approximately 260,000 clones, around 85% seen once. The clonotype was recovered from a woman aged 40 to 50 with active or convalescent COVID-19. What was sequenced was peripheral blood. The rearrangement links TRBV6-5 to TRBJ2-3; 9 bases line up with TRBD1. The CDR3 loop is CASSQGTGPTDTQYF. The CDR3 coding sequence is TGTGCCAGCAGTCAGGGGACAGGGCCCACAGATACGCAGTATTTT.